This TCR beta chain comes out of a study of control samples from healthy donors and cancer patients. Assay: immunoSEQ multiplex PCR; the TCRdb copy retains only in-frame clones and omits some. The sample comprises about 55,000 clones, nearly 96% of which are singletons, and 1.5% to 2% rests with the top ten. The CDR3 has 13 amino acids. Trimming shortened V by 5 bases and J by 6 bases, and 13 bases separated the two germline ends. The sequencing sample was made of blood. V usage is TRBV12-3 or TRBV12-4 and J usage is TRBJ1-2, with D possibly being TRBD1 (6 bases). The TCR sequence derives from a woman aged 25 to 39 in good health. CDR3 region: CASSGPGGDGYTF. The CDR3 DNA is TGTGCCAGCAGTGGCCCGGGGGGCGATGGCTACACCTTC.